Below, 22 T cell receptor beta chains from the same sample are listed, as sequenced in a study of neoadjuvant anti-PD-1 for oral cavity cancer (dated by TCRdb to 2020 to 2022). The time point label, as the study defines it: after neoadjuvant nivolumab, at surgical resection. Receptors were amplified or captured by the immunoSEQ multiplex PCR assay. Here the immuneACCESS table is served through TCRdb, limited to in-frame sequences with V and J called. Missing clones are a known gap in these copies; in checked studies unresolved V genes cover under half, and the rest lacks a known reason. This sample holds tens of thousands of clones; about 77% were observed only once. The ten largest clonotypes hold roughly 5% of the sample. Sequencing used PBMCs, obtained after nivolumab (anti-PD-1) treatment. Source of these receptors: a person aged 35-79 years with oral cavity squamous cell carcinoma.

This chain uses TRBV10-3 with TRBJ2-1, with 9 bases that match TRBD2. The CDR3 has 19 amino acids. Per the germline V gene, CDR1 is ENHRY and CDR2 is SYGVKD. The V gene end was trimmed by 3 bases and the J gene end by 5 bases; junction bases not matched to a gene: 17. The CDR3, as DNA: TGTGCCATCAGTGACCGGGCTAGCGGGATCCGGGGAGGCAACAATGAGCAGTTCTTC. Its translation is CAISDRASGIRGGNNEQFF.

This chain connects TRBV7-8 to TRBJ2-5; maybe TRBD1 (5 bases). Germline CDR1 is SGHVS and CDR2 is FQNEAQ. This CDR3 region has 13 residues. Trimming removed 1 base from V and 2 bases from J, with 5 bases in between. The DNA of the CDR3 is TGTGCCAGCAGCTTAGAGGGGCAAGAGACCCAGTACTTC. It yields the protein CASSLEGQETQYF.

This sequence joins TRBV28 and TRBJ1-5; 7 bases fit TRBD1. Germline trimming cut 5 bases from V and 7 bases from J; bases unmatched to any gene: 14. In germline, CDR1 is MDHEN, CDR2 SYDVKM. The CDR3 contains 16 residues. The CDR3 bases are TGTGCCAGCAGTCCCAGATTGCAGGGGGGGAACCAGCCCCAGCATTTT. Its translation: CASSPRLQGGNQPQHF.

This clone has a single count. This chain uses TRBV28 with TRBJ2-1; D is unclear. CDR3 length: 15 residues. CDR1 and CDR2 from the germline V gene are MDHEN and SYDVKM. Trimming left V 7 bases short and J 4 bases short, with 17 bases between. This CDR3 is CASKVPTERYNEQFF. In nucleotides, the CDR3 is TGTGCCAGCAAGGTCCCGACGGAGCGTTACAATGAGCAGTTCTTC.

This rearrangement joins TRBV6-1 to TRBJ1-1, with D possibly TRBD1 on 6 matching bases. The germline V gene has CDR1 MNHNS and CDR2 SASEGT. This CDR3 spans 16 amino acids. Trimming removed 3 bases at V and 4 bases at J, with 18 bases between. The CDR3 here is CASSDKGGGRSTEAFF. The CDR3 DNA reads TGTGCCAGCAGTGATAAGGGTGGGGGGCGTTCCACTGAAGCTTTCTTT.

This sequence joins TRBV5-1 and TRBJ1-1; D is undetermined. The V and J ends lost 0 bases and 4 bases respectively, with 10 bases between them. CDR3 size: 14 residues. Germline V gives CDR1 SGHRS, CDR2 YFSETQ. The CDR3 here is CASSLDSFGTEAFF. The CDR3 region has the DNA TGCGCCAGCAGCTTGGACTCTTTCGGCACTGAAGCTTTCTTT.

The V and J genes are TRBV9 and TRBJ2-7; D remains unclear. Germline CDR1 and CDR2: SGDLS and YYNGEE. Trimming removed 2 bases at V and 0 bases at J, with 9 bases between. The CDR3 length is 14 residues. CDR3: CASSVMASSYEQYF. The CDR3 DNA reads TGTGCCAGCAGCGTCATGGCGAGCTCCTACGAGCAGTACTTC.

The rearrangement uses TRBV4-1 and TRBJ1-3; no reliable D call. Deletions cut 4 bases from V and 0 bases from J, with 10 bases between. The CDR3 spans 15 residues. The V gene's germline CDR1 is MGHRA and CDR2 YSYEKL. The DNA for the CDR3 is TGCGCCAGCAGCCCCCAGCGAGACTCTGGAAACACCATATATTTT. As protein: CASSPQRDSGNTIYF.

The rearrangement links TRBV4-2 to TRBJ2-3; the D gene is possibly TRBD2 (6 bases). Deletions cut 0 bases from V and 3 bases from J, with 16 bases between. This CDR3 has 17 amino acids. In germline, CDR1 is LGHNA, CDR2 YNFKEQ. CDR3 residues: CASSQDQRDLTTDTQYF. The CDR3 bases are TGTGCCAGCAGCCAAGATCAGAGGGACTTAACAACAGATACGCAGTATTTT.

The J gene is TRBJ1-5, the V gene TRBV2; TRBD1 aligns across 7 bases. V dropped 8 bases and J dropped 0; count of bases not matched to a gene: 10. Looked up from germline, CDR1 is SNHLY and CDR2 is FYNNEI. The CDR3 contains 16 residues. CDR3 nucleotides: TGTGCCAGCGATCCAGGGACAGCTCTTAGCAATCAGCCCCAGCATTTT. Protein: CASDPGTALSNQPQHF.

V usage is TRBV7-3 and J usage is TRBJ1-6; D may be TRBD1 (5 bases). The V and J ends lost 3 bases and 10 bases respectively, with 16 bases between them. Germline assignment: CDR1 SGHTA and CDR2 FQGTGA. The CDR3 is made up of 15 amino acids. CDR3 coding DNA: TGTGCCAGCAGCTTTTCAGCTCGTGGGGGATCACCCCTCCACTTT. This gives the protein CASSFSARGGSPLHF. The complete variable domain, with remaining parts taken from reference TRBV7-3 and TRBJ1-6, reads GAGVSQTPSNKVTEKGKYVELRCDPISGHTALYWYRQSLGQGPEFLIYFQGTGAADDSGLPNDRFFAVRPEGSVSTLKIQRTERGDSAVYLCASSFSARGGSPLHFGNGTRLTVT.

This rearrangement joins TRBV6-6 to TRBJ1-1, with no clear D. V lost 0 bases and J lost 5, with 13 bases in between. The CDR3 extends over 15 amino acids. CDR1 and CDR2 (germline): MNHNY, SVGAGI (reference sequence). CDR3 residues: CASSYSGHALTEAFF. CDR3 coding DNA: TGTGCCAGCAGTTACTCCGGTCACGCCCTTACTGAAGCTTTCTTT.

The chain links TRBV10-3 to TRBJ2-7, with D unresolved. CDR1 and CDR2 from the germline V gene are ENHRY and SYGVKD. This CDR3 has 11 residues. Trimming left V 6 bases short and J 4 bases short, with 7 bases between. CDR3 protein: CAISDMYEQYF. DNA of the CDR3: TGTGCCATCAGCGACATGTACGAGCAGTACTTC.

The chain employs TRBV7-3 and TRBJ2-2; 12 positions agree with TRBD2. J gave up 4 bases and V 4 bases, and 7 bases lay outside the gene matches. Germline CDR1 SGHTA, CDR2 FQGTGA. This CDR3 is 17 amino acids long. The CDR3 reads CASSSQLAGGPTGELFF. CDR3 bases: TGTGCCAGCAGCTCTCAACTAGCGGGAGGTCCCACCGGGGAGCTGTTTTTT.

V usage is TRBV11-3 and J usage is TRBJ2-2; D remains unclear. Germline V gene data show CDR1 as SGHNT and CDR2 as YENEEA. V lost 5 bases to trimming and J lost 7 bases, with 8 bases between them. The CDR3 is made up of 12 amino acids. The CDR3 here is CASSPRVGELFF. As DNA, the CDR3 is TGTGCCAGCAGCCCGAGAGTCGGGGAGCTGTTTTTT.

The V call is TRBV9, the J call TRBJ1-5; the D is unclear. The V and J ends lost 0 bases and 2 bases respectively, with 15 bases between them. Germline V CDR1 and CDR2: SGDLS, YYNGEE. The CDR3 covers 17 residues. The CDR3 DNA follows: TGTGCCAGCAGCGTAGCTCCGGGCCGTATTTGCAATCAGCCCCAGCATTTT. This gives the protein CASSVAPGRICNQPQHF.

This clone was found once. The genes are TRBV19 and TRBJ1-5, with 9 nucleotides matching TRBD1. The CDR3 runs 17 residues. V lost 5 bases to trimming and J lost 3 bases; unmatched junction nucleotides: 11. The germline V gene has CDR1 LNHDA and CDR2 SQIVND (reference sequence). CDR3 loop: CASSFSGTGQSNQPQHF. The CDR3 DNA follows: TGTGCCAGTAGTTTTTCCGGGACAGGGCAATCCAATCAGCCCCAGCATTTT.

This clone was observed a handful of times. The chain uses TRBV7-2 and TRBJ2-7; 7 bases fit TRBD1. Germline V gene lookup returns CDR1 SGHTA and CDR2 FQGNSA. J was trimmed by 3 bases and V by 5 bases; bases with no gene match: 10. The CDR3 consists of 15 residues. CDR3 sequence (DNA): TGTGCCAGCAGCACCACCGGGACAGTCCTCTACGAGCAGTACTTC. It translates to CASSTTGTVLYEQYF.

This rearrangement joins TRBV27 to TRBJ1-5; D uncertain. CDR3 size: 14 residues. In germline, CDR1 is MNHEY, CDR2 SMNVEV (reference sequence). V shed 3 bases and J shed 7 bases, with 13 bases lying between them. DNA of the CDR3: TGTGCCAGCAGTTTCAGGCAAGGAGGACAGCCCCAGCATTTT. Translation: CASSFRQGGQPQHF.

The chain joins TRBV6-1 to TRBJ2-2, with D unclear. The CDR3 is 14 residues long. The V gene lost 1 base and the J gene lost 6 bases, with 9 bases spanning the gap. In germline, CDR1 is MNHNS, CDR2 SASEGT. As DNA, the CDR3 is TGTGCCAGCAGTGAAGTTTTTGACTCCGGGGAGCTGTTTTTT. This encodes CASSEVFDSGELFF.

Only a few counts were recorded for this clone. The V gene is TRBV9, the J gene TRBJ2-1; D is possibly TRBD2 (6 bases). CDR3 length: 14 residues. Germline loops: CDR1 SGDLS, CDR2 YYNGEE. V lost 7 bases and J 4 bases, leaving 15 bases between the germline ends. CDR3 protein: CASGPGTLYNEQFF. Here the CDR3 DNA reads TGTGCCAGCGGCCCCGGGACTCTTTACAATGAGCAGTTCTTC.

The chain couples TRBV5-1 to TRBJ2-1; 7 nucleotides line up with TRBD2. Germline CDR1 is SGHRS and CDR2 is YFSETQ. V trimming: 1 base; J trimming: 10 bases; junction bases outside the gene matches: 8. The CDR3 length is 14 residues. The chain's CDR3 is CASSLSTPGGEQFF. The CDR3 DNA reads as TGCGCCAGCAGCTTGTCGACTCCCGGGGGGGAGCAGTTCTTC.